This TCR beta chain was sequenced in a study of OX40 agonist ivuxolimab in advanced cancers. Study at large: Patients received ivuxolimab, an intravenous treatment, every 2 weeks at 0.01 to 10 mg/kg. Under the entry rules, prior anti-PD-1, anti-PD-L1 or anti-CTLA-4 therapy was allowed, and 35% to 40% had some.

With regard to this clone: Its antigen is unidentified.

Libraries were prepared by immunoSEQ multiplex PCR; TCRdb keeps only in-frame clonotypes and omits some of them. The data hold 70,000 to 95,000 clones, with about four fifths observed a single time. V shed 3 bases and J 13 bases; nucleotides not matched to a gene: 9. The CDR3 contains 14 residues. CDR1 and CDR2 (germline): MNHEY, SMNVEV (reference sequence). Whole-study findings and limits: At 0.1 to 3.0 mg/kg and by week 6, CD4+ and CD8+ T cells in the blood had expanded clonally. Researchers report that CD8+ T cells had, on average, more expanded clones than CD4+.

V is TRBV27 and J is TRBJ1-6; 7 nucleotides match TRBD1. This clonotype was obtained from an adult with an advanced solid tumor such as melanoma, head and neck, liver or kidney cancer. The sample was CD4+ or CD8+ T cells sorted from blood, taken in a trial of the OX40 agonist ivuxolimab. The CDR3 is CASSLRGGPLPLHF. The CDR3 DNA reads as TGTGCCAGCAGTTTGAGAGGGGGCCCTTTGCCCCTCCACTTT.